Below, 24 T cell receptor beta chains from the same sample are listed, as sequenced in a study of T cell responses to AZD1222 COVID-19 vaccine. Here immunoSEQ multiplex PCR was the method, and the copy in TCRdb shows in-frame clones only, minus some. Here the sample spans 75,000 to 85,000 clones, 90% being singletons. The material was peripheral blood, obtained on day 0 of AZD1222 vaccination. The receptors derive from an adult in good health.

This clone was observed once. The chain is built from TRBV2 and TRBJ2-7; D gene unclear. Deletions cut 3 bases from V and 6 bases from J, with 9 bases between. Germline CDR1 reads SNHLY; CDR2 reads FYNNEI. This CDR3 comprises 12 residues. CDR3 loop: CASSEGWSEQYF. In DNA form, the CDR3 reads TGTGCCAGCAGTGAGGGGTGGAGCGAGCAGTACTTC.

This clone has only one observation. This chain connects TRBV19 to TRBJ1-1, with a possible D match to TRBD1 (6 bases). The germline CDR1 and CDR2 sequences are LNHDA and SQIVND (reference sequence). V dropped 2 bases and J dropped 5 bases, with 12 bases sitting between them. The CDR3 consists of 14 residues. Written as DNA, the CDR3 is TGTGCCAGTAGTATAACCAGGGGCAGTACTGAAGCTTTCTTT. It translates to CASSITRGSTEAFF.

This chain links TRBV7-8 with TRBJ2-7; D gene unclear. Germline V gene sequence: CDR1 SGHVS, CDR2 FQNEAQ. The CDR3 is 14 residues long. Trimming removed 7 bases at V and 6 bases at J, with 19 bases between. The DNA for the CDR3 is TGTGCCAGCACCTCCTGGGGTAGGGATGGCGAGCAGTACTTC. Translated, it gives CASTSWGRDGEQYF.

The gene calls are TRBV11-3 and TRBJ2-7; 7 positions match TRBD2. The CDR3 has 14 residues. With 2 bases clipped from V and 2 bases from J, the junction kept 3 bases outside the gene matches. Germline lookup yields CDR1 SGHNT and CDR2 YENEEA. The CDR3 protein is CASSLSGDPYEQYF. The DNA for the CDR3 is TGTGCCAGCAGCTTAAGCGGGGACCCCTACGAGCAGTACTTC.

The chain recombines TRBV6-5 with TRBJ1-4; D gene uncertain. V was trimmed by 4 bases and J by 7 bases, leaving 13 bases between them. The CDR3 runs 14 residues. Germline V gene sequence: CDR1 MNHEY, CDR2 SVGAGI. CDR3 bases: TGTGCCAGCAGTTCTCCGAAGAGGGTTGAAAAACTGTTTTTT. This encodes CASSSPKRVEKLFF.

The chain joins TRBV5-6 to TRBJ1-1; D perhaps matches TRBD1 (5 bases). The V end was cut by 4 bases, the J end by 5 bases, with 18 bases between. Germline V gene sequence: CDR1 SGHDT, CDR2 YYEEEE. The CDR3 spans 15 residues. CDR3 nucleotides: TGTGCCAGCAGCGGGGTCGGACACCGGGTAACTGAAGCTTTCTTT. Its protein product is CASSGVGHRVTEAFF.

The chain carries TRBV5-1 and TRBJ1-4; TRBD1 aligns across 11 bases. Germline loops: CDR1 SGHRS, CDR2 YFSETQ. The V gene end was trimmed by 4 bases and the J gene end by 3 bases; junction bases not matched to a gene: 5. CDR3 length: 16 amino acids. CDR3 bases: TGCGCCAGCAGCATGGACAGGGGGCCGGCTAATGAAAAACTGTTTTTT. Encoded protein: CASSMDRGPANEKLFF.

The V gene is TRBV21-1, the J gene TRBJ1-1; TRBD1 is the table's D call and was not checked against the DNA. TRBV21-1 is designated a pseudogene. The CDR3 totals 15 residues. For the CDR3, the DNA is TGTGCCAGCAGCAAGGTGGGCATAGTTCACACTGAAGCTTTCTTT. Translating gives CASSKVGIVHTEAFF.

The CDR3 region is CASTSSLTNEKLFF. CDR3 sequence (DNA): TGTGCCAGTACGAGTTCATTAACTAATGAAAAACTGTTTTTT. The chain recombines TRBV19 with TRBJ1-4; D gene uncertain. Germline V CDR1 and CDR2: LNHDA, SQIVND (reference sequence). This CDR3 comprises 14 residues. V lost 7 bases and J 1 base, leaving 10 bases between the germline ends.

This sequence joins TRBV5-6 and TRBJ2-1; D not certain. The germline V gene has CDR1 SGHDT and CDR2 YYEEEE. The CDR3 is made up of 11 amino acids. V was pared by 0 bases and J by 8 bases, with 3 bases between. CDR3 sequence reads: CASSLGYEQFF. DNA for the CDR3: TGTGCCAGCAGCTTGGGGTATGAGCAGTTCTTC.

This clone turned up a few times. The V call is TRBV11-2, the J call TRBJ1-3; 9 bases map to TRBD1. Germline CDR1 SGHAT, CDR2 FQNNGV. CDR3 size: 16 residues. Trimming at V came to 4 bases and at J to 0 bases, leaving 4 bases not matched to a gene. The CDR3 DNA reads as TGTGCCAGCAGCTCACTACAGGGGGCCTCTGGAAACACCATATATTTT. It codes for CASSSLQGASGNTIYF.

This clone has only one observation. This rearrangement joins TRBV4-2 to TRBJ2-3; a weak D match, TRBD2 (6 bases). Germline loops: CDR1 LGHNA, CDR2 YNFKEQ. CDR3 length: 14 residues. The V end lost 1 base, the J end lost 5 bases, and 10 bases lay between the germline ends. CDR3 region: CASSQAGRGDTQYF. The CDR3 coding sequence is TGTGCCAGCAGCCAAGCCGGGCGGGGAGATACGCAGTATTTT.

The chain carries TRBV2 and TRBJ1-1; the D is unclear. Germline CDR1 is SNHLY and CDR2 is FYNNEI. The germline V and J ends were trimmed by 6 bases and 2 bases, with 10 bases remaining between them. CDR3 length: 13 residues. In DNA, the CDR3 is TGTGCCAGCAGAGCGGACCGAAACACTGAAGCTTTCTTT. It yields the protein CASRADRNTEAFF.

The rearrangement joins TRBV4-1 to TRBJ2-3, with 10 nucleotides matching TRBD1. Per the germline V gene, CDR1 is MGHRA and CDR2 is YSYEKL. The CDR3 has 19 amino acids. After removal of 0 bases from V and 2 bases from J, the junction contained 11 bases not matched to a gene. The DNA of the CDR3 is TGCGCCAGCAGCCAAGAGGGATGGTGGACAGGGGGTAACACAGATACGCAGTATTTT. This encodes CASSQEGWWTGGNTDTQYF.

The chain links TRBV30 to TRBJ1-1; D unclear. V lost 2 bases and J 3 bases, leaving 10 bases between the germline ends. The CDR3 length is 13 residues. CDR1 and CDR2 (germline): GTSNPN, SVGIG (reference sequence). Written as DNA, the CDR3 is TGTGCCTGGAGTACCCCAGGCGACACTGAAGCTTTCTTT. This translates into CAWSTPGDTEAFF.

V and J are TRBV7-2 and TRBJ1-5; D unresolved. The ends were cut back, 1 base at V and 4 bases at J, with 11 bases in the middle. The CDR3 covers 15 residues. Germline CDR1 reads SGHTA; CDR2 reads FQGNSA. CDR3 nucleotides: TGTGCCAGCAGCTTAGACCGGGCGTTGAATCAGCCCCAGCATTTT. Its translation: CASSLDRALNQPQHF.

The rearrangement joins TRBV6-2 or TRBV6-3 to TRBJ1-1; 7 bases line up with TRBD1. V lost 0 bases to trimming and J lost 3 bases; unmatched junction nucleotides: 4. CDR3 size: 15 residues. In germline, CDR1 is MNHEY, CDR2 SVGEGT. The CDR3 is CASSYSRQGYTEAFF. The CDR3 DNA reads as TGTGCCAGCAGTTACTCGAGACAGGGTTACACTGAAGCTTTCTTT.

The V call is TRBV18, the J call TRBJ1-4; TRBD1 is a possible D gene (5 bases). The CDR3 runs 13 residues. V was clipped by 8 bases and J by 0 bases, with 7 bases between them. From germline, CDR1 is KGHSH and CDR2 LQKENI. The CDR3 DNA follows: TGTGCCAGCGGGACGGCAACTAATGAAAAACTGTTTTTT. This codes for CASGTATNEKLFF.

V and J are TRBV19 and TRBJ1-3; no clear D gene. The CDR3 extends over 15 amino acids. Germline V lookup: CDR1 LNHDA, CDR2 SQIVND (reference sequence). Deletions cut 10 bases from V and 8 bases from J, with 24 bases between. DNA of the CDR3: TGTGCCAAAATATTTCCCAAAGGACTGGTTCACACCATATATTTT. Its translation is CAKIFPKGLVHTIYF.

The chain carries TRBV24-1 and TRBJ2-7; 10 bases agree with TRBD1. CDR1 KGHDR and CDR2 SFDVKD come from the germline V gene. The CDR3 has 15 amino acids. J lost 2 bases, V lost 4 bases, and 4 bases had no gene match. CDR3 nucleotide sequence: TGTGCCACCAGTGACCGGACAGGGGGGGCCTACGAGCAGTACTTC. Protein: CATSDRTGGAYEQYF.

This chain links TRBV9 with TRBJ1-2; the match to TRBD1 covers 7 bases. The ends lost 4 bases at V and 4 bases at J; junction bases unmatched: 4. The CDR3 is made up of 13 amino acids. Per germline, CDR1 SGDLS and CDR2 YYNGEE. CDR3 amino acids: CASSSNRGYGYTF. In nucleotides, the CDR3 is TGTGCCAGCAGCAGCAACAGGGGCTATGGCTACACCTTC.

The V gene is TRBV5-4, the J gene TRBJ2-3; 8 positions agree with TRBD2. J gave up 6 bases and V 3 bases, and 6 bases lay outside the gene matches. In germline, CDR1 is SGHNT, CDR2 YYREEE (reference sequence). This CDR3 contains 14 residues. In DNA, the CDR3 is TGTGCCAGCAGCTCTCTTGGCGGGGGGGATACGCAGTATTTT. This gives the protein CASSSLGGGDTQYF.

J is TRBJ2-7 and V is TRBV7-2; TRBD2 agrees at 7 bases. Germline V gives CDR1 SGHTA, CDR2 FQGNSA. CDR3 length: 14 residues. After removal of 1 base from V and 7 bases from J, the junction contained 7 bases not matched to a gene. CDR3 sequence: CASSLGRERREQYF. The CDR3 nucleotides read TGTGCCAGCAGCTTAGGGCGGGAGCGGAGGGAGCAGTACTTC.

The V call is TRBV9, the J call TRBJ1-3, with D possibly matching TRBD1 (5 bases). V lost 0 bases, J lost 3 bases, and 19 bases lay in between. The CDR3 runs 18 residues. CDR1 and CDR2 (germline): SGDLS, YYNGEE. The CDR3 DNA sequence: TGTGCCAGCAGCGTAGACGCAGGGTCGGGAAGAGATGGAAACACCATATATTTT. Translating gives CASSVDAGSGRDGNTIYF.